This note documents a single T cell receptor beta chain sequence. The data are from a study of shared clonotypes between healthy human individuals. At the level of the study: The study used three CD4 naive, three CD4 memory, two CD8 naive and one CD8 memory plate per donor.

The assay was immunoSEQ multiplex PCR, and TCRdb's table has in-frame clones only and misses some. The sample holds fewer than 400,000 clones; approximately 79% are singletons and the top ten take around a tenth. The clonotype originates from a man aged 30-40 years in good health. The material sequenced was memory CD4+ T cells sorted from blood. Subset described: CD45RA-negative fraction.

CDR3 residues: CASSPGQGGVGNIQYF. CDR3 nucleotides: TGTGCCAGCTCACCGGGACAGGGAGGAGTGGGGAACATTCAGTACTTC. The chain is built from TRBV18 and TRBJ2-4; 9 nucleotides line up with TRBD1. J was trimmed by 7 bases and V by 3 bases; bases with no gene match: 10. CDR1 is KGHSH, CDR2 LQKENI, per germline. The CDR3 loop spans 16 amino acids.